These 18 T cell receptor beta chains originate from one sample sequenced in a study of blood T cell repertoires in COVID-19. Clones were sequenced by immunoSEQ multiplex PCR, and TCRdb holds only the in-frame ones, with some missing. The sample shows some 350,000 clones, roughly 90% of them seen only once. The sample was peripheral blood. The receptors originated from a woman aged 25 to 39 with COVID-19, enrolled during active disease.

The rearrangement uses TRBV5-4 and TRBJ2-6; D is possibly TRBD1 (5 bases). CDR3 length: 18 residues. With 4 bases removed from V and 5 bases from J, the gap between germline ends came to 22 bases. The germline V gene has CDR1 SGHNT and CDR2 YYREEE (reference sequence). CDR3 coding DNA: TGTGCCAGCAGCCTGGACGGCCAGGGAATACGTCGGGCCAACGTCCTGACTTTC. It translates to CASSLDGQGIRRANVLTF.

The V call is TRBV6-5, the J call TRBJ2-5; TRBD2 matches at 7 bases. The CDR3 is 13 residues long. V lost 5 bases to trimming and J lost 5 bases; unmatched junction nucleotides: 5. Germline V gene lookup returns CDR1 MNHEY and CDR2 SVGAGI. CDR3 in amino acids: CASSRGVGETQYF. Written as DNA, the CDR3 is TGTGCCAGCAGTCGGGGGGTTGGGGAGACCCAGTACTTC.

The chain carries TRBV7-8 and TRBJ1-2; D is ambiguous. CDR1 and CDR2 from the germline V gene are SGHVS and FQNEAQ. V shed 4 bases and J shed 4 bases, with 10 bases lying between them. This CDR3 region has 13 residues. CDR3: CASSSGISYGYTF. The CDR3 coding sequence is TGTGCCAGCAGCTCCGGGATTTCCTATGGCTACACCTTC.

The V and J genes are TRBV28 and TRBJ1-5; unclear D gene. The CDR3 contains 17 residues. V lost 2 bases and J lost 2, with 16 bases in between. Germline V gene sequence: CDR1 MDHEN, CDR2 SYDVKM. DNA for the CDR3: TGTGCCAGCAGTTTAAATCGGGGTTTGTATGGCAATCAGCCCCAGCATTTT. Its protein is CASSLNRGLYGNQPQHF.

V and J are TRBV5-4 and TRBJ2-3; TRBD2 aligns across 8 bases. Trimming took 4 bases from V and 2 from J; bases not matched to a gene: 9. Germline V lookup: CDR1 SGHNT, CDR2 YYREEE (reference sequence). The CDR3 sequence is 16 residues long. CDR3 sequence: CASSIAGTRNTDTQYF. The DNA of the CDR3 is TGTGCCAGCAGCATAGCGGGAACCCGAAACACAGATACGCAGTATTTT.

The CDR3 loop is CASSLVDGTSGKDEQFF. CDR3 DNA: TGTGCCAGCAGCTTAGTCGACGGGACTAGCGGGAAGGATGAGCAGTTCTTC. The rearrangement uses TRBV7-6 and TRBJ2-1; 13 bases line up with TRBD2. The germline CDR1 and CDR2 sequences are SGHVS and FNYEAQ. Unmatched junction bases numbered 8, after V lost 1 base and J lost 8 bases. This CDR3 has 17 amino acids.

The rearrangement uses TRBV19 and TRBJ1-6, with 7 positions matching TRBD1. Germline CDR1 and CDR2: LNHDA and SQIVND (reference sequence). The CDR3 extends over 14 amino acids. V gave up 4 bases and J gave up 8 bases; unmatched junction bases: 5. The CDR3 DNA is TGTGCCAGTAGTAGCGACAGGGAGGATTCACCCCTCCACTTT. It is translated as CASSSDREDSPLHF.

The gene calls are TRBV7-8 and TRBJ1-1; a weak D match, TRBD1 (6 bases). This CDR3 has 14 residues. Trimming cost V 4 bases and J 1 base, with 10 bases left between them. Germline V gives CDR1 SGHVS, CDR2 FQNEAQ. The CDR3 region is CASSSPGENTEAFF. The CDR3 DNA reads TGTGCCAGCAGCTCGCCAGGGGAGAACACTGAAGCTTTCTTT.

The chain uses TRBV10-3 and TRBJ2-2, with 14 positions matching TRBD2. This CDR3 is built from 19 residues. After removal of 0 bases from V and 7 bases from J, the junction contained 10 bases not matched to a gene. Germline CDR1 reads ENHRY; CDR2 reads SYGVKD. In DNA form, the CDR3 reads TGTGCCATCAGTGAGTCCCGACTAGCGGGGGGGAGAACCGACGGGGAGCTGTTTTTT. Its translation is CAISESRLAGGRTDGELFF.

This sequence joins TRBV10-1 and TRBJ1-3; a possible D gene is TRBD1 (6 bases). Trimming left V 2 bases short and J 4 bases short, with 12 bases between. This CDR3 comprises 15 residues. Germline V lookup: CDR1 WNHNN, CDR2 SYGVQD (reference sequence). As DNA, the CDR3 is TGCGCCAGCAGTGAGACCCGGGACATGGGAAACACCATATATTTT. Its protein is CASSETRDMGNTIYF.

The rearrangement joins TRBV10-3 to TRBJ2-1; 11 nucleotides match TRBD2. The CDR3 has 18 amino acids. V lost 11 bases, J lost 0 bases, and 15 bases stayed unmatched. Germline CDR1 and CDR2: ENHRY and SYGVKD. The CDR3, as DNA: TGTGCCGCTCGGGAGACTAGCGGGGTCCCGAGCTCCTACAATGAGCAGTTCTTC. It encodes CAARETSGVPSSYNEQFF.

This clone was observed a single time. The junction differs from germline at one of its ends, possibly a read error. This chain uses TRBV19 with TRBJ2-1; 11 positions match TRBD1. The germline gives CDR1 LNHDA, CDR2 SQIVND (reference sequence). The CDR3 consists of 14 residues. The CDR3 is CASTIRTGGAPQVF. The CDR3, as DNA: TGTGCCAGTACCATCAGGACAGGGGGCGCTCCCCAGGTCTTC.

The chain uses TRBV9 and TRBJ2-1; 8 bases are shared with TRBD2. V lost 0 bases, J lost 4 bases, and 15 bases stayed unmatched. CDR1 and CDR2 from the germline V gene are SGDLS and YYNGEE. CDR3 length equals 19 residues. The CDR3 is CASSVATRTASGPYNEQFF. The CDR3 DNA reads TGTGCCAGCAGCGTAGCCACCCGGACGGCTAGCGGGCCATACAATGAGCAGTTCTTC.

The chain links TRBV24-1 to TRBJ2-3; possibly TRBD1 for D (5 bases). V was cut by 1 base and J by 1 base, with 11 bases left in between. The V gene's germline CDR1 is KGHDR and CDR2 SFDVKD. The CDR3 totals 16 residues. As DNA, the CDR3 is TGTGCCACCAGTGATTTTAGCCAGGGTGGCACAGATACGCAGTATTTT. It specifies CATSDFSQGGTDTQYF.

The chain employs TRBV28 and TRBJ2-3; D perhaps matches TRBD2 (6 bases). V was cut by 4 bases and J by 3 bases, with 17 bases left in between. Germline V lookup: CDR1 MDHEN, CDR2 SYDVKM. This CDR3 has 16 amino acids. The CDR3 DNA is TGTGCCAGCAGTTCGTTTGGGGCGGGATCTACAGATACGCAGTATTTT. Protein product: CASSSFGAGSTDTQYF.

V and J are TRBV13 and TRBJ1-6, with D unclear. Trimming took off 0 bases at V and 5 bases at J, with 11 bases between the two ends. The CDR3 spans 16 residues. Germline CDR1 reads PRHDT; CDR2 reads FYEKMQ (reference sequence). The CDR3 loop is CASSLGPGGNNSPLHF. The CDR3 DNA reads TGTGCCAGCAGCTTAGGCCCGGGTGGCAATAATTCACCCCTCCACTTT. The full variable domain, rest sourced from reference TRBV13 and TRBJ1-6, is AAGVIQSPRHLIKEKRETATLKCYPIPRHDTVYWYQQGPGQDPQFLISFYEKMQSDKGSIPDRFSAQQFSDYHSELNMSSLELGDSALYFCASSLGPGGNNSPLHFGNGTRLTVT.

V and J are TRBV5-8 and TRBJ1-5; no definite D call. V was clipped by 3 bases and J by 5 bases, with 6 bases between them. The length of the CDR3 is 12 residues. Germline V gene data show CDR1 as SGHTS and CDR2 as YDEGEE. The CDR3 DNA follows: TGTGCCAGCAGCTATCGGGATCAGCCCCAGCATTTT. It codes for CASSYRDQPQHF.

The chain joins TRBV6-5 to TRBJ2-7; 9 bases fit TRBD1. V shed 0 bases and J 8 bases; nucleotides not matched to a gene: 8. Germline CDR1 and CDR2: MNHEY and SVGAGI. The CDR3 runs to 15 residues. The CDR3 coding sequence is TGTGCCAGCAGTTACTCCTGGACAGGGGACGACAAGCAGTACTTC. Translated: CASSYSWTGDDKQYF.